The 4 T cell receptor beta chains listed next were all sequenced from one sample in a study of cytomegalovirus exposure and HLA in healthy donors. The study ran its PCR with 60 Vbeta and 13 Jbeta primers. Assay used: immunoSEQ multiplex PCR; TCRdb lists only in-frame clones, some missing. This sample's table reports some 120,000 clones. Sequencing used PBMCs. The receptor set was obtained from a man between 35 and 55 years old in good health and CMV-seronegative.

The CDR3 sequence: CASSLRTGSGFSTEAFF. CDR3 nucleotides: TGTGCCAGCAGCCTACGGACAGGGTCGGGGTTTAGCACTGAAGCTTTCTTT. This chain connects TRBV7-8 to TRBJ1-1, with 8 bases aligning to TRBD1. The germline CDR1 and CDR2 sequences are SGHVS and FQNEAQ. The V and J ends lost 5 bases and 4 bases, in that order; junction bases with no gene match: 15. This CDR3 has 17 amino acids.

The chain uses TRBV7-2 and TRBJ1-6; 10 nucleotides agree with TRBD1. Trimming at V came to 5 bases and at J to 9 bases, leaving 4 bases not matched to a gene. This CDR3 has 14 residues. Germline lookup yields CDR1 SGHTA and CDR2 FQGNSA. CDR3 protein: CASSVGTGVSPLHF. The CDR3 DNA follows: TGTGCCAGCAGCGTTGGGACAGGGGTTTCACCCCTCCACTTT.

V usage is TRBV19 and J usage is TRBJ1-2; 7 nucleotides agree with TRBD1. This CDR3 is 16 amino acids long. The germline V gene encodes CDR1 LNHDA and CDR2 SQIVND (reference sequence). The V gene end was trimmed by 5 bases and the J gene end by 3 bases; junction bases not matched to a gene: 12. The CDR3 region has the DNA TGTGCCAGTAGTTCGTTCAGCGAACAGGGGTACTATGGCTACACCTTC. Its translation is CASSSFSEQGYYGYTF. Full variable domain (remainder filled in from reference TRBV19 and TRBJ1-2): DGGITQSPKYLFRKEGQNVTLSCEQNLNHDAMYWYRQDPGQGLRLIYYSQIVNDFQKGDIAEGYSVSREKKESFPLTVTSAQKNPTAFYLCASSSFSEQGYYGYTFGSGTRLTVV.

The chain recombines TRBV7-9 with TRBJ1-1; the D gene is possibly TRBD1 (6 bases). Germline V gene lookup returns CDR1 SEHNR and CDR2 FQNEAQ (reference sequence). Trimming took off 1 base at V and 0 bases at J, with 9 bases between the two ends. The CDR3 length is 15 residues. The CDR3: CASSLGRGMNTEAFF. CDR3 in DNA: TGTGCCAGCAGCTTAGGCAGGGGAATGAACACTGAAGCTTTCTTT.